The present TCR beta chain was sequenced within a study of cytomegalovirus exposure and HLA in healthy donors. Findings of the study overall: One variant, a missense change in DCLRE1C, was linked in a later analysis to TCR beta V- and J-gene trimming. Cytomegalovirus-associated TCR beta chains were listed, numbering more than 150.

The PCR employed 60 Vbeta primers together with 13 Jbeta primers. In the original processing: There were about 80 million unique TCR beta chains by a later count, and around 10 million of them were shared. The protocol was immunoSEQ multiplex PCR, while the TCRdb copy is restricted to in-frame clones and leaves out a portion. V, J and clone size are taken as reported in that table, and D and trimming were inferred from the DNA itself. The sample shows around 110,000 clones, 9.5% of them seen only once. V shed 5 bases and J 8 bases; nucleotides not matched to a gene: 12. The CDR3 spans 15 residues. Per germline, CDR1 SGHRS and CDR2 YFSETQ. For this clone: The antigen is not known.

This receptor was obtained from a young man in good health and CMV-seronegative. The sequencing input was PBMCs. The gene calls are TRBV5-1 and TRBJ2-3, with 9 positions matching TRBD2. Here the CDR3 reads CASSRGREGHVTQYF. The CDR3 DNA sequence: TGCGCCAGCAGTAGAGGGCGGGAGGGCCATGTTACGCAGTATTTT.